The 29 T cell receptor beta chains listed next were all sequenced from one sample in a study of tissue T cells after allogeneic stem cell transplantation. Time point specified: mouse harvest day 7 after allogeneic transplant. Mouse grafts combined 10^7 T-cell-depleted bone marrow cells with 10^6 splenic CD5+ T cells. Method: immunoSEQ multiplex PCR; TCRdb's copy keeps in-frame clones and lacks some. This sample has around 2,700 clones, with about 50% found just once. Sequencing was performed on gut tissue. All receptors come from a female BALB/c mouse given C57BL/6 T cells with graft-versus-host disease after an allogeneic hematopoietic cell transplant.

Note on this clone: Germline and genes here are mouse. From the germline J gene comes the end of the CDR3, since the read stops 1 residue before it. The same CDR3 arises from other DNA sequences in this sample as well. The chain links TRBV26 to TRBJ2-4; D is unresolved. Trimming cost V 0 bases and J 0 bases, with 4 bases left between them. The CDR3 is 14 residues long. The germline V gene has CDR1 KGHPV and CDR2 FQNQEV (reference sequence). CDR3 protein: CASSLSSSQNTLYF. CDR3 bases read: TGTGCCAGCAGTCTGTCGAGTAGTCAAAACACCTTGTAC.

In its sample, this clone was seen once. Each gene name is a mouse one. The CDR3 is cut off 1 residue early in the read; its end comes from the germline J gene. The chain employs TRBV23 and TRBJ1-1; the DNA was not used to check the table's D call, TRBD1. The CDR3 has 9 residues. From germline, CDR1 is KGHTA and CDR2 FQNQQP. The sequenced part of the CDR3 DNA is TGCTCCAGCTTCAGAGAAGTCTTC. It specifies CSSFREVF. The full CDR3 sequence reads CSSFREVFF.

Points on this clone: Mouse names are used for the genes. The missing CDR3 end, 1 residue past where the read stops, is filled in from the germline J gene. The chain combines TRBV3 with TRBJ2-5; 7 bases line up with TRBD1. The CDR3 consists of 15 residues. The V gene's germline CDR1 is SNHLY and CDR2 FYNGKV (reference sequence). The V and J ends lost 4 bases and 3 bases, in that order; junction bases with no gene match: 7. Incomplete CDR3 DNA: TGTGCCAGCAGCTCCCATCCGGGACAGCAAGACACCCAGTAC. Its translation: CASSSHPGQQDTQY. The whole CDR3 region reads CASSSHPGQQDTQYF.

Remarks on this clone: Genes here carry mouse names. Partial CDR3 DNA: TGTGCCAGCAGCTGCCGGGACAGGGGGCCTGAACAGTAC. Translation: CASSCRDRGPEQY. The CDR3, in full, reads CASSCRDRGPEQYF. This chain joins TRBV4 and TRBJ2-7, with TRBD1 matching 12 bases. The read falls 1 residue short of the CDR3 end, and the missing part is taken from the germline J gene. In germline, CDR1 is LGHDT, CDR2 YNNKQL (reference sequence). This CDR3 contains 14 residues. With V trimmed by 4 bases and J by 6 bases, 4 bases remained unmatched.

Worth noting for this clone: Genes and germline come from the mouse. The read ends 1 residue early relative to the CDR3; the germline J gene fills the gap. The chain couples TRBV16 to TRBJ2-3, with 7 bases aligning to TRBD1. Trimming cost V 5 bases and J 1 base; bases outside gene matches: 3. Germline V gives CDR1 SGHSA, CDR2 FRNQAP. There are 14 residues in the CDR3. CDR3 bases read: TGTGCAAGCAGCCGACAGGGAGGTGCAGAAACGCTGTAT. Protein product: CASSRQGGAETLY. The CDR3, in full, reads CASSRQGGAETLYF.

About this clone itself: Genes and germline are mouse. The DNA ends 1 residue before the CDR3 does, and the rest of the CDR3 is filled in from the germline J gene. The chain links TRBV3 to TRBJ1-1; the D gene is possibly TRBD1 (6 bases). Germline CDR1 is SNHLY and CDR2 is FYNGKV (reference sequence). V was clipped by 5 bases and J by 0 bases, with 7 bases between them. The CDR3 sequence is 13 residues long. The CDR3 loop is CASSRTANTEVFF. Partial CDR3 DNA: TGTGCCAGCAGCCGGACAGCAAACACAGAAGTCTTC.

This clone is large by share. These gene names are mouse names. The CDR3 end falls 1 residue outside the read, so it is completed with the germline J gene. This chain joins TRBV13-3 and TRBJ2-7; unclear D gene. The CDR3 length is 12 residues. The germline V gene has CDR1 NNHDY and CDR2 SYVADS. V shed 1 base and J shed 6 bases, with 8 bases lying between them. Partial CDR3 DNA: TGTGCCAGCAGTGATCTCTGGTTTGAACAGTAC. Its translation: CASSDLWFEQY. The CDR3 in full is CASSDLWFEQYF.

Details on this clone: Mouse gene names and germline throughout. The CDR3 end falls 1 residue outside the read, so it is completed with the germline J gene. This rearrangement joins TRBV26 to TRBJ1-5; D uncertain. Germline V lookup: CDR1 KGHPV, CDR2 FQNQEV (reference sequence). V dropped 5 bases and J dropped 1 base, with 6 bases sitting between them. This CDR3 has 13 residues. The DNA read from the CDR3 is TGTGCCAGCAGTTCAAAAAACAACCAGGCTCCGCTT. It yields the protein CASSSKNNQAPL. The full CDR3 is CASSSKNNQAPLF. Looking up the rest from reference TRBV26 and TRBJ1-5 gives the full variable domain: NSKVIQTPRYLVKGQGQKAKMRCIPEKGHPVVFWYQQNKNNEFKFLINFQNQEVLQQIDMTEKRFSAECPSNSPCSLEIQSSEAGDSALYLCASSSKNNQAPLFGEGTRLSVL.

For this clone: The gene names here belong to mouse. The observed sequence ends 1 residue before the CDR3 terminus, with the missing tail filled in from the germline J gene. The chain has TRBV26 and TRBJ1-1, with unresolved D. This CDR3 is 13 amino acids long. Trimming stripped 2 bases from V and 0 bases from J, with 4 bases between. Germline CDR1 is KGHPV and CDR2 is FQNQEV (reference sequence). CDR3 loop: CASSLRPNTEVFF. Incomplete CDR3 DNA: TGTGCCAGCAGTCTGCGGCCAAACACAGAAGTCTTC. Supplemented by reference TRBV26 and TRBJ1-1, the full variable domain reads NSKVIQTPRYLVKGQGQKAKMRCIPEKGHPVVFWYQQNKNNEFKFLINFQNQEVLQQIDMTEKRFSAECPSNSPCSLEIQSSEAGDSALYLCASSLRPNTEVFFGKGTRLTVV.

This clone showed up just a few times. Each gene name is a mouse one. With the read ending 1 residue before the CDR3 end, the germline J gene is used to fill in that end. The chain couples TRBV24 to TRBJ1-5; the match to TRBD1 covers 11 bases. The CDR3 is 19 residues long. The trim removed 1 base at V and 0 bases at J, leaving 8 bases unmatched. From germline, CDR1 is KGHTA and CDR2 FRNEEI. The sequenced CDR3 bases are TGTGCCAGCAGTCTGTCTGGGACAGGGGGGGTTTATAACAACCAGGCTCCGCTT. Protein: CASSLSGTGGVYNNQAPL. The full-length CDR3 reads as CASSLSGTGGVYNNQAPLF.

Regarding this clone: The gene names given are mouse names. Partial CDR3 DNA: TGTGCCAGCAGTATAGGGACAGTAAACACAGAAGTCTTC. This codes for CASSIGTVNTEVF. The whole CDR3 protein reads CASSIGTVNTEVFF. The genes are TRBV19 and TRBJ1-1; D is perhaps TRBD1 (6 bases). The sequenced fragment ends 1 residue before the CDR3 boundary, so the rest is inferred from the germline J gene. The CDR3 is 14 residues long. Between the trimmed V and J ends, which lost 0 bases and 1 base, there was a span of 7 bases. Looked up from germline, CDR1 is FNHDT and CDR2 is SITEND (reference sequence).

Notes on this clone: The gene names here belong to mouse. The read terminates 1 residue before the CDR3 end, so the remaining end is supplied by the germline J gene. The J gene is TRBJ2-1, the V gene TRBV20; 8 nucleotides align to TRBD2. The length of the CDR3 is 13 residues. J gave up 4 bases and V 3 bases, and 2 bases lay outside the gene matches. Germline CDR1 reads GFQATS; CDR2 reads STVNSAI. The CDR3 reads CGARDWGYAEQFF. The CDR3 bases that were read are TGTGGTGCTAGAGACTGGGGTTATGCTGAGCAGTTC.

Details on this clone: The gene names given are mouse names. From the germline J gene comes the end of the CDR3, since the read stops 1 residue before it. The chain couples TRBV13-2 to TRBJ2-4, with D uncertain. The germline V and J ends were trimmed by 4 bases and 5 bases, with 5 bases remaining between them. The CDR3 covers 11 residues. CDR1 NNHNN and CDR2 SYGAGS come from the germline V gene (reference sequence). CDR3 bases read: TGTGCCAGCGGTATAGGAAACACCTTGTAC. Its protein is CASGIGNTLY. The full CDR3 protein is CASGIGNTLYF.

Worth noting for this clone: Mouse names are used for the genes. The read finishes 1 residue shy of the CDR3 end, and the germline J gene is used to complete it. The chain recombines TRBV20 with TRBJ1-3; D uncertain. V was cut by 1 base and J by 0 bases, with 1 base left in between. CDR3 length: 12 residues. Germline V gene sequence: CDR1 GFQATS, CDR2 STVNSAI. The CDR3 bases that were read are TGTGGTGCTAGGGGTTCTGGAAATACGCTCTAT. It encodes CGARGSGNTLY. The entire CDR3 sequence reads CGARGSGNTLYF.

In this sample, this clone turned up a few times. The gene symbols are mouse symbols. The read halts 1 residue ahead of the CDR3 end, with the missing end drawn from the germline J gene. This chain uses TRBV3 with TRBJ2-7, with a possible D match to TRBD2 (6 bases). The CDR3 consists of 14 residues. Germline CDR1 is SNHLY and CDR2 is FYNGKV (reference sequence). Trimming removed 3 bases from V and 0 bases from J, with 9 bases in between. CDR3 sequence: CASSFGGSSYEQYF. The sequenced part of the CDR3 DNA is TGTGCCAGCAGCTTCGGGGGGAGCTCCTATGAACAGTAC.

Details on this clone: The genes are named according to mouse. CDR3 DNA, as far as it was read: TGTGCTAGCAGTTGGGACAGAAATACGCTCTAT. Its translation: CASSWDRNTLY. In full, the CDR3 is CASSWDRNTLYF. This chain connects TRBV29 to TRBJ1-3; maybe TRBD1 (6 bases). From the germline J gene comes the end of the CDR3, since the read stops 1 residue before it. V was pared by 4 bases and J by 5 bases, with 6 bases between. From germline, CDR1 is MSHET and CDR2 SYDVDS. The CDR3 is 12 amino acids.

This clone has just a few counts. Genes and germline are mouse. The CDR3 end is not reached by the read, which stops 1 residue before it; the germline J gene fills it in. The chain carries TRBV3 and TRBJ2-7; no clear D. In germline, CDR1 is SNHLY, CDR2 FYNGKV (reference sequence). There are 13 residues in the CDR3. The V and J ends lost 1 base and 0 bases respectively, with 4 bases between them. The sequenced CDR3 bases are TGTGCCAGCAGCTTAGAGGCCTCCTATGAACAGTAC. As protein: CASSLEASYEQY. The CDR3 reads in full as CASSLEASYEQYF.

This clone was seen more than once but under ten times. Gene names are the mouse ones. From the germline J gene comes the end of the CDR3, since the read stops 1 residue before it. The V gene is TRBV13-2, the J gene TRBJ1-3; D is possibly TRBD1 (6 bases). The CDR3 has 12 amino acids. V was clipped by 2 bases and J by 8 bases, with 8 bases between them. CDR1 and CDR2 (germline): NNHNN, SYGAGS (reference sequence). The CDR3 is CASGDRGYTLYF. CDR3 DNA (partial): TGTGCCAGCGGTGACAGGGGATATACGCTCTAT.

Worth noting for this clone: Gene labels here are mouse ones. The read finishes 1 residue shy of the CDR3 end, and the germline J gene is used to complete it. This rearrangement joins TRBV16 to TRBJ1-3; TRBD1 matches 8 bases. CDR1 is SGHSA, CDR2 FRNQAP, per germline. The CDR3 has 14 residues. The junction had 2 bases not matched to a gene; V was cut back by 5 bases and J by 2 bases. The CDR3 sequence is CASSRTGTGNTLYF. CDR3 DNA (partial): TGTGCAAGCAGCCGGACAGGGACTGGAAATACGCTCTAT.

For this clone: The gene names here belong to mouse. CDR3 DNA (partial): TGTGCCAGCACTCCGGGACAGGGGAACTCCGACTACACC. It is translated as CASTPGQGNSDYT. The CDR3 in full is CASTPGQGNSDYTF. J is TRBJ1-2 and V is TRBV26, with 10 bases identical to TRBD1. The CDR3 goes on 1 residue after the read ends, and that part is filled in from the germline J gene. Germline CDR1 and CDR2: KGHPV and FQNQEV (reference sequence). V was pared by 7 bases and J by 2 bases, with 4 bases of the junction left unmatched. The CDR3 has 14 amino acids.

This clone was observed a handful of times. Gene names follow the mouse nomenclature. This CDR3 reads CASSLSRGGKNTLYF. The covered CDR3 bases are TGTGCCAGCAGTCTGTCTCGGGGAGGAAAAAACACCTTGTAC. The chain employs TRBV26 and TRBJ2-4; D not certain. Sequencing ends 1 residue short of the CDR3 end; the germline J gene provides the rest. The germline CDR1 and CDR2 sequences are KGHPV and FQNQEV (reference sequence). The CDR3 is 15 residues long. V was pared by 0 bases and J by 4 bases, with 11 bases between.

With regard to this clone: These gene names are mouse names. Read sequence stops 1 residue before the CDR3 end, and the germline J gene provides the missing end. The gene calls are TRBV23 and TRBJ2-4; TRBD1 reflects the table's D call only, with no check against the DNA. The CDR3 covers 14 residues. Germline V lookup: CDR1 KGHTA, CDR2 FQNQQP. The CDR3 spells CSSSQSQGANTLYF. Partial CDR3 DNA: TGCTCCAGCAGTCAATCACAGGGGGCGAACACCTTGTAC.

Details on this clone: Genes and germline come from the mouse. The read ends 1 residue shy of where the CDR3 ends; the end is completed using the germline J gene. V gene TRBV26 combines with J gene TRBJ2-2; maybe TRBD1 (6 bases). The CDR3 runs 14 residues. CDR1 and CDR2 from the germline V gene are KGHPV and FQNQEV (reference sequence). V lost 6 bases and J 1 base, leaving 9 bases between the germline ends. CDR3 DNA, as far as it was read: TGTGCCAGCAGCCGGGACATAAACACCGGGCAGCTCTAC. Translating gives CASSRDINTGQLY. The full CDR3 is CASSRDINTGQLYF. The variable domain in full, completed from reference TRBV26 and TRBJ2-2, reads NSKVIQTPRYLVKGQGQKAKMRCIPEKGHPVVFWYQQNKNNEFKFLINFQNQEVLQQIDMTEKRFSAECPSNSPCSLEIQSSEAGDSALYLCASSRDINTGQLYFGEGSKLTVL.

Details on this clone: Each gene name is a mouse one. The read falls 1 residue short of the CDR3 end, and the missing part is taken from the germline J gene. The chain uses TRBV16 and TRBJ2-5; 12 bases fit TRBD1. V lost 8 bases and J lost 3; bases outside the gene matches: 3. This CDR3 comprises 14 residues. The germline gives CDR1 SGHSA, CDR2 FRNQAP. The part of the CDR3 DNA that was read is TGTGCAAGCGGGACAGGGGGCGGGCAAGACACCCAGTAC. Residues: CASGTGGGQDTQY. The whole CDR3 protein reads CASGTGGGQDTQYF.

Regarding this clone: Gene names are the mouse ones. The read is 1 residue too short to cover the CDR3 end, so that end is filled in from the germline J gene. The chain combines TRBV5 with TRBJ2-1; 9 bases match TRBD2. The CDR3 consists of 16 residues. With V trimmed by 0 bases and J by 6 bases, 6 bases remained unmatched. The germline V gene encodes CDR1 LGHNA and CDR2 YNLKQL (reference sequence). CDR3 protein: CASSQEGGGALAEQFF. The DNA read from the CDR3 is TGTGCCAGCAGCCAAGAGGGTGGGGGGGCGCTTGCTGAGCAGTTC.

On this clone: Gene names and germline match the mouse. Read data end 1 residue before the CDR3 end; the end is taken from the germline J gene. The chain recombines TRBV26 with TRBJ1-1; 10 bases match TRBD1. V shed 4 bases, J shed 4 bases, and the junction held 6 bases outside the gene matches. The CDR3 loop spans 15 amino acids. The V gene's germline CDR1 is KGHPV and CDR2 FQNQEV (reference sequence). The CDR3 spells CASSRRDRGGTEVFF. CDR3 DNA (partial): TGTGCCAGCAGTCGCCGGGACAGGGGAGGCACAGAAGTCTTC.

Concerning this clone itself: The gene names given are mouse names. Coverage ceases 1 residue before the CDR3 finishes, and the germline J gene fills in the end. The rearrangement uses TRBV29 and TRBJ1-2, with D unresolved. Trimming cost V 6 bases and J 4 bases, with 9 bases left between them. CDR3 length equals 12 residues. Germline V gives CDR1 MSHET, CDR2 SYDVDS. CDR3: CASSRRSSDYTF. The part of the CDR3 DNA that was read is TGTGCTAGCAGCCGACGTAGCTCCGACTACACC.

With respect to this clone: Mouse names are used for the genes. The CDR3 is cut off 1 residue early in the read; its end comes from the germline J gene. The chain couples TRBV26 to TRBJ2-1; D is possibly TRBD2 (6 bases). The V gene lost 2 bases and the J gene lost 0 bases, with 8 bases spanning the gap. CDR1 is KGHPV, CDR2 FQNQEV, per germline (reference sequence). The CDR3 length is 15 residues. The DNA read from the CDR3 is TGTGCCAGCAGTCTGCGTGGGGGTAACTATGCTGAGCAGTTC. Translated, it gives CASSLRGGNYAEQF. The complete CDR3 sequence is CASSLRGGNYAEQFF.

This clone was seen a single time. Gene and germline names: mouse. The read comes to an end 1 residue before the CDR3 does, leaving the germline J gene to fill in the end. The chain has TRBV13-2 and TRBJ1-5; perhaps TRBD1 as D (6 bases). The CDR3 is made up of 15 amino acids. CDR1 is NNHNN, CDR2 SYGAGS, per germline (reference sequence). The V end was cut by 3 bases, the J end by 0 bases, with 10 bases between. The part of the CDR3 DNA that was read is TGTGCCAGCGGTGGAACAGGGTATAACAACCAGGCTCCGCTT. This codes for CASGGTGYNNQAPL. The whole CDR3 reads CASGGTGYNNQAPLF.